This T cell receptor (beta chain) was sequenced for a study of T cell changes during pregnancy in multiple sclerosis. Trimming pared 5 bases from V and 8 bases from J, leaving 9 bases between. CDR1 MNHNS and CDR2 SASEGT come from the germline V gene. The CDR3 covers 11 residues. The method was immunoSEQ multiplex PCR; TCRdb's version includes in-frame clones alone and lacks a portion of them. The table shows around 80,000 clones, with approximately 93% occurring only once. The TCR originated in a female donor in good health, enrolled as a control in a pregnancy study. This specimen consisted of peripheral blood, obtained in the second trimester of pregnancy. This chain joins TRBV6-1 and TRBJ1-1; D ambiguous. The CDR3 region has the DNA TGTGCCAGCAGTTACAGAACCGAAGCTTTCTTT. Translated, it gives CASSYRTEAFF.